The sequence of this T cell receptor (beta chain) was determined in a study of shared clonotypes between healthy human individuals. Turning to the study itself: Each donor's CD8 memory used one plate, CD8 naive two, each CD4 subset three.

Clones were sequenced by immunoSEQ multiplex PCR, and TCRdb holds only the in-frame ones, with some missing. The table lists a few million clones, around 95% of them singletons, with approximately 1.6% in the top ten. CD45RO-negative CD8 cells positively selected for CCR7 made up the naive population, which excluded terminally differentiated effector memory CD45RA+ cells. Germline V lookup: CDR1 MDHEN, CDR2 SYDVKM. V lost 4 bases and J lost 5, with 20 bases in between. The CDR3 totals 16 residues. The table lists this clone with a count of one. The V call is TRBV28, the J call TRBJ1-1; perhaps TRBD1 as D (6 bases). Input material: naive CD8+ T cells from PBMCs. This clonotype was obtained from a man between 18 and 29 years old in good health. Some clones in this sample may be carry-over from other donors' samples. CDR3 protein: CASSYPLQGPNTEAFF. CDR3 nucleotides: TGTGCCAGCAGTTACCCCTTGCAGGGGCCGAATACTGAAGCTTTCTTT. Using reference TRBV28 and TRBJ1-1 for the parts outside the CDR3, the full variable domain is DVKVTQSSRYLVKRTGEKVFLECVQDMDHENMFWYRQDPGLGLRLIYFSYDVKMKEKGDIPEGYSVSREKKERFSLILESASTNQTSMYLCASSYPLQGPNTEAFFGQGTRLTVV.